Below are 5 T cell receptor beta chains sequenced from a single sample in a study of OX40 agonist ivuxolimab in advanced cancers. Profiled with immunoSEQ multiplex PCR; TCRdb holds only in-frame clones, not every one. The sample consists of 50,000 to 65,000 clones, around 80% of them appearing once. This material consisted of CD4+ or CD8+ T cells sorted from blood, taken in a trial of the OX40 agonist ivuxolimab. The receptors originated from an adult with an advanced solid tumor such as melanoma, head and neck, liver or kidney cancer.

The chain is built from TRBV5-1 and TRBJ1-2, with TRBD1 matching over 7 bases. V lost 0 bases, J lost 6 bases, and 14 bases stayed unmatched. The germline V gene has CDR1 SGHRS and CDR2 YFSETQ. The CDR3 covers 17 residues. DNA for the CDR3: TGCGCCAGCAGCTTGGTGTTGGCAGGGGGTGTTGGGAATGGCTACACCTTC. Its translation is CASSLVLAGGVGNGYTF.

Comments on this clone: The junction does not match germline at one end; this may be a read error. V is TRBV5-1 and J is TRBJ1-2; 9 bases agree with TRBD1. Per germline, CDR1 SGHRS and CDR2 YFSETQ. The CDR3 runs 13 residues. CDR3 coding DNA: TGCGTCAGCAGCTCCGGGACAGGGTATGGCTACACCTTC. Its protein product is CVSSSGTGYGYTF.

The CDR3 coding sequence is TGTGCCAGCAGCGTCAGGATGAGCTCCTATAATTCACCCCTCCACTTT. This gives the protein CASSVRMSSYNSPLHF. J is TRBJ1-6 and V is TRBV7-2; D is undetermined. V was cut by 5 bases and J by 0 bases, with 11 bases left in between. The germline gives CDR1 SGHTA, CDR2 FQGNSA. CDR3 length equals 16 residues.

The CDR3 nucleotides are TGTGCCAGCAGCTTGGCAGAGAACACTGAAGCTTTCTTT. Its translation: CASSLAENTEAFF. The rearrangement links TRBV7-6 to TRBJ1-1; D not resolved. The V and J ends lost 3 bases and 1 base respectively, with 6 bases between them. The germline gives CDR1 SGHVS, CDR2 FNYEAQ. The CDR3 consists of 13 residues.

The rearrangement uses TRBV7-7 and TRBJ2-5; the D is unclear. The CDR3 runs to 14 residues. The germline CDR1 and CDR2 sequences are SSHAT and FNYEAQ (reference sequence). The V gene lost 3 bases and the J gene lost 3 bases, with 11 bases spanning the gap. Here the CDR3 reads CASSLSIGEETQYF. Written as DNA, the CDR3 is TGTGCCAGCAGCTTGTCTATAGGTGAAGAGACCCAGTACTTC.